This TCR beta chain was sequenced for a study of identical twins. Study results and limitations: Out-of-frame beta chain sequences displayed weaker excess sharing between twins. Zero-insertion analyses could be partly confounded by invariant MAIT and iNKT cells.

Turning to this clonotype: The antigen remains undetermined.

V was clipped by 9 bases and J by 4 bases; unmatched bases: 24. Per germline, CDR1 LNHDA and CDR2 SQIVND (reference sequence). CDR3 length equals 20 residues. A template switching step contributed a universal primer site, while unique molecular identifiers were present in the cDNA. A single record per CDR3 protein comes from TCRdb applying MiXCR to the 5' RACE reads. The repertoire has about 700,000 distinct CDR3 sequences, 8.6% of them found once; the top ten carry around 0.98%. The same specimen was also included in a second study, on yellow fever vaccine responses in identical twins.

The V and J genes are TRBV19 and TRBJ2-1, with 10 positions matching TRBD2. Sequenced material: PBMCs. This receptor was taken from a woman aged 18 to 35 in good health. CDR3 loop: CARTFVPGLAKELGYNEQFF. The CDR3 DNA sequence: TGTGCCAGAACCTTCGTACCGGGACTAGCGAAAGAATTAGGGTACAATGAGCAGTTCTTC. Combining the CDR3 with reference TRBV19 and TRBJ2-1 gives the whole variable domain DGGITQSPKYLFRKEGQNVTLSCEQNLNHDAMYWYRQDPGQGLRLIYYSQIVNDFQKGDIAEGYSVSREKKESFPLTVTSAQKNPTAFYLCARTFVPGLAKELGYNEQFFGPGTRLTVL.